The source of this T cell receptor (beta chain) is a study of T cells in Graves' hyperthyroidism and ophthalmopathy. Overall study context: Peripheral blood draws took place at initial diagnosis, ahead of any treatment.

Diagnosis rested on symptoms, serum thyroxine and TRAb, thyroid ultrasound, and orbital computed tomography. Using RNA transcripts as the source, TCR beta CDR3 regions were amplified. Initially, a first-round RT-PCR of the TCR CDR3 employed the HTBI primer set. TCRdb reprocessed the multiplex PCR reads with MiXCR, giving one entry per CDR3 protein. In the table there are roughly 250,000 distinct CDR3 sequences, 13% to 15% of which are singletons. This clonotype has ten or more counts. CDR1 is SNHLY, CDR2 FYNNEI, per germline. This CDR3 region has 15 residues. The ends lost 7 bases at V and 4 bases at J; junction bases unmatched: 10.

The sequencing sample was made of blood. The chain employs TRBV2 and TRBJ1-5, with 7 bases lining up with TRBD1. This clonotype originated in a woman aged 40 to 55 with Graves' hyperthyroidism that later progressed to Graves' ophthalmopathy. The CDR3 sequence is CASISDRASNQPQHF. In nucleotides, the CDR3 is TGTGCCAGCATTTCCGACAGGGCGAGTAATCAGCCCCAGCATTTT.